This record concerns one T cell receptor beta chain sequence. PCR employed 60 Vbeta and 13 Jbeta primers. TCRdb keeps only in-frame clones here, not all; method: immunoSEQ multiplex PCR. The table lists 140,000 or so clones, 88% of them singletons. Whereas donors were nominally healthy upon sampling, unrecorded immune exposures were probable. The data belong to a study of cytomegalovirus exposure and HLA in healthy donors. The germline V gene encodes CDR1 MDHEN and CDR2 SYDVKM. CDR3 length equals 13 residues. The V gene lost 6 bases and the J gene lost 7 bases, with 10 bases spanning the gap. The genes are TRBV28 and TRBJ1-6, with TRBD1 as a possible D gene (6 bases). The TCR was taken from a middle-aged woman in good health and CMV-seronegative. The specimen sequenced was PBMCs. CDR3 sequence (DNA): TGTGCCAGCAGGGACAGATTCAATTCACCCCTCCACTTT. This codes for CASRDRFNSPLHF.